The 32 T cell receptor beta chains presented below share a single source sample, sequenced in a study of early stage breast cancer tumors. Some clones are missing from TCRdb's copy, which holds only in-frame ones; the method was immunoSEQ multiplex PCR. The sample carries about 31,000 clones, 60% to 80% recorded once. What was sequenced was breast tumor tissue. These receptors all come from a person aged 30 to 39 with breast cancer.

This rearrangement joins TRBV29-1 to TRBJ2-7, with no clear D. Trimming removed 4 bases from V and 0 bases from J, with 7 bases in between. There are 12 residues in the CDR3. The V gene's germline CDR1 is SQVTM and CDR2 ANQGSEA. This CDR3 is CSVVSGSYEQYF. Written as DNA, the CDR3 is TGCAGCGTTGTTTCCGGCTCCTACGAGCAGTACTTC.

The rearrangement joins TRBV9 to TRBJ2-7; D is uncertain. The V end lost 1 base, the J end lost 6 bases, and 11 bases lay between the germline ends. CDR1 and CDR2 (germline): SGDLS, YYNGEE. This CDR3 region has 13 residues. Here the CDR3 reads CASSVSPTSEQYF. The CDR3, as DNA: TGTGCCAGCAGCGTAAGTCCGACGTCCGAGCAGTACTTC.

J is TRBJ2-1 and V is TRBV7-2; D remains unclear. The CDR3 spans 13 residues. The germline gives CDR1 SGHTA, CDR2 FQGNSA. V lost 1 base and J 6 bases, leaving 7 bases between the germline ends. The CDR3 loop reads CASSLGLTNEQFF. The DNA for the CDR3 is TGTGCCAGCAGCTTAGGGCTTACCAATGAGCAGTTCTTC.

This rearrangement joins TRBV19 to TRBJ2-1; D is possibly TRBD1 (5 bases). The V end was cut by 3 bases, the J end by 9 bases, with 18 bases between. Germline CDR1 LNHDA, CDR2 SQIVND (reference sequence). The CDR3 consists of 15 residues. The chain's CDR3 is CASSMLIIGAVEQFF. Here the CDR3 DNA reads TGTGCCAGTAGTATGCTCATTATTGGGGCGGTTGAGCAGTTCTTC.

The chain has TRBV9 and TRBJ2-3; 12 nucleotides align to TRBD2. The V and J ends lost 3 bases and 0 bases, in that order; junction bases with no gene match: 8. The CDR3 is 18 amino acids. CDR1 and CDR2 (germline): SGDLS, YYNGEE. In DNA form, the CDR3 reads TGTGCCAGCAGCGCGGGACTAGCGGGCTTGAGAAGCACAGATACGCAGTATTTT. As protein: CASSAGLAGLRSTDTQYF.

This chain connects TRBV6-1 to TRBJ1-2; D possibly corresponds to TRBD1 (6 bases). The CDR3 covers 15 residues. Between the trimmed V and J ends, which lost 5 bases and 5 bases, there was a span of 18 bases. The germline CDR1 and CDR2 sequences are MNHNS and SASEGT. CDR3 sequence: CASSLDSRGGYGYTF. The CDR3, as DNA: TGTGCCAGCAGTCTGGACAGCCGCGGCGGGTATGGCTACACCTTC.

This clone was detected a few times. This sample also contains other DNA sequences that code for the same CDR3. The genes are TRBV6-5 and TRBJ2-1; the match to TRBD2 covers 9 bases. This CDR3 has 15 amino acids. Germline values: CDR1 MNHEY, CDR2 SVGAGI. V lost 0 bases and J lost 5; bases outside the gene matches: 2. CDR3 sequence (DNA): TGTGCCAGCAGTTACTCGACTAGCGGACACAATGAGCAGTTCTTC. This codes for CASSYSTSGHNEQFF.

The chain carries TRBV21-1 and TRBJ1-1; TRBD1, the table's D call, was not compared with the DNA. TRBV21-1 is labeled a pseudogene. The CDR3 runs to 15 residues. CDR3 protein: CASSKVKTGFTEAFF. The CDR3, as DNA: TGTGCCAGCAGCAAAGTGAAGACAGGGTTCACTGAAGCTTTCTTT.

The genes are TRBV7-3 and TRBJ2-3; 7 bases line up with TRBD1. V was clipped by 1 base and J by 2 bases; unmatched bases: 9. CDR1 and CDR2 (germline): SGHTA, FQGTGA. The CDR3 extends over 17 amino acids. The CDR3 sequence: CASSLIPRQGITDTQYF. The CDR3 nucleotides are TGTGCCAGCAGCTTAATTCCGAGACAGGGAATCACAGATACGCAGTATTTT.

V gene TRBV11-2 combines with J gene TRBJ2-3; D perhaps matches TRBD1 (5 bases). V was trimmed by 2 bases and J by 5 bases, leaving 11 bases between them. CDR1 is SGHAT, CDR2 FQNNGV, per germline. The CDR3 has 14 amino acids. CDR3 in DNA: TGTGCCAGCAGCTTACGCAGGGCAGGAGATACGCAGTATTTT. Translated: CASSLRRAGDTQYF. Full variable domain (remainder filled in from reference TRBV11-2 and TRBJ2-3): EAGVAQSPRYKIIEKRQSVAFWCNPISGHATLYWYQQILGQGPKLLIQFQNNGVVDDSQLPKDRFSAERLKGVDSTLKIQPAKLEDSAVYLCASSLRRAGDTQYFGPGTRLTVL.

This clone was recorded a few times. V gene TRBV6-5 combines with J gene TRBJ2-1; D gene unclear. CDR1 is MNHEY and CDR2 is SVGAGI in the germline V gene. The length of the CDR3 is 12 residues. V was cut by 6 bases and J by 8 bases, with 11 bases left in between. This chain's CDR3 is CASSLVGHEQFF. The CDR3 coding sequence is TGTGCCAGCAGCTTAGTTGGGCATGAGCAGTTCTTC.

The CDR3 spells CASSAPRVASSYNEQFF. CDR3 nucleotide sequence: TGTGCCAGCAGCGCGCCCCGGGTAGCTAGCTCCTACAATGAGCAGTTCTTC. This chain links TRBV7-9 with TRBJ2-1; D is ambiguous. Germline V CDR1 and CDR2: SEHNR, FQNEAQ (reference sequence). The CDR3 covers 17 residues. Trimming removed 5 bases from V and 0 bases from J, with 17 bases in between.

The chain uses TRBV4-1 and TRBJ2-2, with 8 nucleotides matching TRBD1. This CDR3 has 17 amino acids. Germline CDR1 is MGHRA and CDR2 is YSYEKL. V trimming: 1 base; J trimming: 2 bases; junction bases outside the gene matches: 6. CDR3 amino acids: CASSQVLGQGNTGELFF. As DNA, the CDR3 is TGCGCCAGCAGCCAAGTACTTGGACAGGGAAACACCGGGGAGCTGTTTTTT.

This clone was counted only a few times. This sequence joins TRBV7-3 and TRBJ1-1, with D hard to call. The CDR3 runs to 13 residues. V was pared by 3 bases and J by 1 base, with 6 bases between. Germline V gene lookup returns CDR1 SGHTA and CDR2 FQGTGA. CDR3 region: CASSFAGNTEAFF. CDR3 nucleotides: TGTGCCAGCAGCTTCGCTGGGAACACTGAAGCTTTCTTT.

The V call is TRBV6-5, the J call TRBJ1-6; D gene unclear. With 2 bases removed from V and 11 bases from J, the gap between germline ends came to 19 bases. The germline V gene has CDR1 MNHEY and CDR2 SVGAGI. This CDR3 is built from 16 residues. CDR3 DNA sequence: TGTGCCAGCAGTTACCGTTGGGGTCCCGACCCTACACCCCTCCACTTT. It specifies CASSYRWGPDPTPLHF.

The chain links TRBV5-1 to TRBJ2-3; perhaps TRBD2 as D (5 bases). Germline V gene data show CDR1 as SGHRS and CDR2 as YFSETQ. The CDR3 totals 16 residues. V dropped 5 bases and J dropped 2 bases, with 18 bases sitting between them. The CDR3 reads CASSPLLDWDTDTQYF. CDR3 nucleotide sequence: TGCGCCAGCAGTCCACTCTTGGACTGGGACACAGATACGCAGTATTTT.

CDR3 sequence: CAWSVQTGAEAFF. Written as DNA, the CDR3 is TGTGCCTGGAGTGTACAGACCGGGGCTGAAGCTTTCTTT. This rearrangement joins TRBV30 to TRBJ1-1; D gene ambiguous. The CDR3 runs 13 residues. Per the germline V gene, CDR1 is GTSNPN and CDR2 is SVGIG (reference sequence). Trimming cost V 0 bases and J 6 bases, with 11 bases left between them.

Note on this clone: Other DNA sequences in this sample translate to the same CDR3. The chain recombines TRBV9 with TRBJ2-3, with no clear D. Germline V gives CDR1 SGDLS, CDR2 YYNGEE. The CDR3 totals 12 residues. The V gene lost 2 bases and the J gene lost 2 bases, with 3 bases spanning the gap. The CDR3 loop is CASSVYTDTQYF. Written as DNA, the CDR3 is TGTGCCAGCAGCGTGTACACAGATACGCAGTATTTT.

The chain joins TRBV27 to TRBJ2-5, with 11 bases matching TRBD2. The length of the CDR3 is 16 residues. V shed 3 bases and J 2 bases; nucleotides not matched to a gene: 5. In germline, CDR1 is MNHEY, CDR2 SMNVEV (reference sequence). This chain's CDR3 is CASSFLAGGLQETQYF. CDR3 coding DNA: TGTGCCAGCAGTTTCCTAGCGGGAGGCTTACAAGAGACCCAGTACTTC.

The J gene is TRBJ2-1, the V gene TRBV4-2; 9 bases fit TRBD2. This CDR3 region has 16 residues. The ends lost 1 base at V and 4 bases at J; junction bases unmatched: 5. CDR1 and CDR2 (germline): LGHNA, YNFKEQ. This CDR3 is CASSQVAGEGYNEQFF. Written as DNA, the CDR3 is TGTGCCAGCAGCCAAGTAGCGGGAGAAGGTTACAATGAGCAGTTCTTC.

The sample holds a few counts of this clone. The chain combines TRBV6-5 with TRBJ2-5; D assignment may be TRBD1 or TRBD2 (5 bases each). The V and J ends lost 7 bases and 5 bases respectively, with 20 bases between them. CDR1 MNHEY and CDR2 SVGAGI come from the germline V gene. The CDR3 sequence is 15 residues long. CDR3 in amino acids: CASTSLGVGWETQYF. As DNA, the CDR3 is TGTGCCAGCACCTCCTTGGGGGTCGGTTGGGAGACCCAGTACTTC.

This chain uses TRBV11-3 with TRBJ2-3; no clear D. V shed 1 base and J shed 1 base, with 12 bases lying between them. CDR1 is SGHNT and CDR2 is YENEEA in the germline V gene. The length of the CDR3 is 16 residues. DNA for the CDR3: TGTGCCAGCAGCTTAGGAGGAAGATCGGGCACAGATACGCAGTATTTT. Its translation is CASSLGGRSGTDTQYF.

The CDR3 reads CASSFLAGRRADTQYF. CDR3 nucleotide sequence: TGTGCCAGCAGCTTTTTAGCGGGAAGAAGAGCAGATACGCAGTATTTT. The chain employs TRBV5-4 and TRBJ2-3; TRBD2 agrees at 8 bases. The J segment lost 4 bases and the V segment lost 2 bases, leaving 9 bases of the junction unmatched. There are 16 residues in the CDR3. Germline lookup yields CDR1 SGHNT and CDR2 YYREEE (reference sequence).

This chain joins TRBV7-8 and TRBJ2-7; 10 bases agree with TRBD2. V lost 2 bases, J lost 0 bases, and 7 bases stayed unmatched. CDR3 length equals 17 residues. Germline lookup yields CDR1 SGHVS and CDR2 FQNEAQ. Here the CDR3 reads CASSLSLAGAPSYEQYF. The CDR3 nucleotides are TGTGCCAGCAGCTTATCCCTAGCGGGAGCCCCCTCCTACGAGCAGTACTTC.

The chain combines TRBV5-1 with TRBJ2-2, with D possibly matching TRBD1 (5 bases). The germline V gene encodes CDR1 SGHRS and CDR2 YFSETQ. This CDR3 has 15 residues. V was trimmed by 1 base and J by 6 bases, leaving 13 bases between them. For the CDR3, the DNA is TGCGCCAGCAGCTTGTCTCAGGGTCAGGCCGGGGAGCTGTTTTTT. Translating gives CASSLSQGQAGELFF.

V usage is TRBV7-2 and J usage is TRBJ1-4; D might be TRBD1 (5 bases). CDR3 length: 15 residues. Deletions cut 5 bases from V and 5 bases from J, with 15 bases between. Germline V CDR1 and CDR2: SGHTA, FQGNSA. CDR3 in DNA: TGTGCCAGCAGCCCTTGGGGGAAGGGGAATGAAAAACTGTTTTTT. Protein sequence: CASSPWGKGNEKLFF.

This clone was found once. The chain uses TRBV6-5 and TRBJ1-1, with a weak D call TRBD1 (5 bases). The CDR3 covers 16 residues. The V gene lost 0 bases and the J gene lost 1 base, with 12 bases spanning the gap. The germline CDR1 and CDR2 sequences are MNHEY and SVGAGI. CDR3 sequence: CASSYSAGQWNTEAFF. The CDR3 nucleotides read TGTGCCAGCAGTTACTCCGCGGGGCAGTGGAACACTGAAGCTTTCTTT.

This chain joins TRBV18 and TRBJ2-3, with 11 bases that match TRBD2. The V gene's germline CDR1 is KGHSH and CDR2 LQKENI. The CDR3 is made up of 17 amino acids. J was trimmed by 3 bases and V by 2 bases; bases with no gene match: 7. The CDR3 spells CASSPGLAGGPTDTQYF. In DNA form, the CDR3 reads TGTGCCAGCTCACCAGGATTAGCGGGAGGGCCTACAGATACGCAGTATTTT.

The CDR3 loop reads CASSLRTSGREETQYF. The CDR3 coding sequence is TGTGCCAGCAGCCTTAGGACTAGCGGGAGAGAGGAGACCCAGTACTTC. This chain uses TRBV7-6 with TRBJ2-5, with 13 nucleotides matching TRBD2. The length of the CDR3 is 16 residues. The germline gives CDR1 SGHVS, CDR2 FNYEAQ. The ends lost 5 bases at V and 5 bases at J; junction bases unmatched: 8. Drawing the rest from reference TRBV7-6 and TRBJ2-5, the complete variable domain is GAGVSQSPRYKVTKRGQDVALRCDPISGHVSLYWYRQALGQGPEFLTYFNYEAQQDKSGLPNDRFSAERPEGSISTLTIQRTEQRDSAMYRCASSLRTSGREETQYFGPGTRLLVL.

The V gene is TRBV18, the J gene TRBJ1-1; TRBD1 matches at 7 bases. The CDR3 sequence is 14 residues long. J was trimmed by 1 base and V by 6 bases; bases with no gene match: 5. Germline V CDR1 and CDR2: KGHSH, LQKENI. DNA of the CDR3: TGTGCCAGCTCCGGACAGGTACAGAACACTGAAGCTTTCTTT. Amino acids: CASSGQVQNTEAFF. The full variable domain, rest sourced from reference TRBV18 and TRBJ1-1, is NAGVMQNPRHLVRRRGQEARLRCSPMKGHSHVYWYRQLPEEGLKFMVYLQKENIIDESGMPKERFSAEFPKEGPSILRIQQVVRGDSAAYFCASSGQVQNTEAFFGQGTRLTVV.

The CDR3 loop is CASSLGYTETQYF. In nucleotides, the CDR3 is TGTGCCAGCAGTTTAGGATACACAGAGACCCAGTACTTC. The V and J genes are TRBV27 and TRBJ2-5; the D is unclear. The CDR3 covers 13 residues. CDR1 and CDR2 from the germline V gene are MNHEY and SMNVEV (reference sequence). V gave up 2 bases and J gave up 4 bases, with 8 bases separating them.

In this sample, this clone turned up a few times. This chain uses TRBV27 with TRBJ1-2; TRBD1 matches 8 bases. Germline CDR1 is MNHEY and CDR2 is SMNVEV (reference sequence). J gave up 4 bases and V 5 bases, and 6 bases lay outside the gene matches. The CDR3 has 14 residues. This CDR3 reads CASSPLDRVYGYTF. The CDR3 coding sequence is TGTGCCAGCAGTCCCTTGGACAGGGTCTATGGCTACACCTTC.